This TCR beta chain was identified in a study of shared clonotypes between healthy human individuals. Regarding the study as a whole: Shared clonotypes across all four donors exceeded non-shared ones in generation probability. Estimated richness values were generally larger in naive subsets than in memory subsets.

About this clone itself: The antigen is not known.

V gave up 4 bases and J gave up 2 bases, with 13 bases separating them. Germline CDR1 is SGHRS and CDR2 is YFSETQ. This CDR3 is 14 amino acids long. For every subset, genomic DNA was evenly distributed across several immunoSEQ plates. Sequencing used immunoSEQ multiplex PCR; TCRdb keeps in-frame clones, though not all of them. The profile covers 110,000 or so clones, with about 67% appearing a single time and around 23% taken by the ten largest. The sequenced sample consisted of memory CD8+ T cells sorted from blood. As for subset: CD45RO+ cells pooled with CCR7-negative TemRA cells. The rearrangement uses TRBV5-1 and TRBJ2-7, with no clear D. The sequence was obtained from a woman in her 30s in good health. This chain's CDR3 is CASSQNSGTYEQYF. CDR3 nucleotides: TGCGCCAGCAGCCAGAACAGTGGAACCTACGAGCAGTACTTC.